These 25 T cell receptor beta chains share one sample of origin, sequenced in a study of radiation and T cells in renal cell carcinoma. Time point: blood 4 weeks post-SBRT, at nephrectomy. Described treatment: 15 Gy SBRT to primary tumor, nephrectomy 4 weeks later. Data came from immunoSEQ multiplex PCR; TCRdb stores just in-frame clones and leaves some out. Counted here are about 83,000 clones, around 78% occurring once; the ten biggest clones make up over 2%. Source: blood, taken from a patient whose treatment included radiotherapy and nephrectomy. These receptors were collected from a woman in her fifties or sixties with renal cell carcinoma.

The chain recombines TRBV27 with TRBJ2-7; D unresolved. CDR3 length equals 14 residues. In germline, CDR1 is MNHEY, CDR2 SMNVEV (reference sequence). Trimming pared 5 bases from V and 3 bases from J, leaving 14 bases between. CDR3 DNA sequence: TGTGCCAGCAGTCTGACCACAGATATCTACGAGCAGTACTTC. This codes for CASSLTTDIYEQYF.

This CDR3 is CASSPFGQEETQYF. The DNA for the CDR3 is TGCGCCAGCAGCCCATTCGGACAGGAAGAGACCCAGTACTTC. The chain carries TRBV5-1 and TRBJ2-5, with TRBD1 identical over 7 bases. The J segment lost 3 bases and the V segment lost 4 bases, leaving 6 bases of the junction unmatched. CDR3 length: 14 amino acids. Germline-derived CDR1 and CDR2 are SGHRS and YFSETQ.

The rearrangement links TRBV10-2 to TRBJ2-5; the match to TRBD1 covers 7 bases. CDR3 length: 14 amino acids. The ends lost 9 bases at V and 1 base at J; junction bases unmatched: 8. The germline CDR1 and CDR2 sequences are WSHSY and SAAADI. This CDR3 is CASLGTEAQETQYF. CDR3 nucleotides: TGCGCCAGTCTCGGGACAGAGGCCCAAGAGACCCAGTACTTC.

This chain connects TRBV9 to TRBJ2-7; possible D gene TRBD1, 5 bases. This CDR3 contains 14 residues. Germline lookup yields CDR1 SGDLS and CDR2 YYNGEE. The germline V and J ends were trimmed by 3 bases and 3 bases, with 13 bases remaining between them. The CDR3 DNA reads TGTGCCAGCAGCGAGGGGCTTGATGGCTACGAGCAGTACTTC. Its protein product is CASSEGLDGYEQYF. The full variable domain, completed using reference TRBV9 and TRBJ2-7, is DSGVTQTPKHLITATGQRVTLRCSPRSGDLSVYWYQQSLDQGLQFLIQYYNGEERAKGNILERFSAQQFPDLHSELNLSSLELGDSALYFCASSEGLDGYEQYFGPGTRLTVT.

The gene calls are TRBV6-1 and TRBJ2-7; D unresolved. Germline V CDR1 and CDR2: MNHNS, SASEGT. The CDR3 consists of 16 residues. Trimming took 4 bases from V and 0 from J, leaving 16 bases between them. The CDR3 bases are TGTGCCAGCAGTGGAGACCGTGGGAATCCCTCCTACGAGCAGTACTTC. Translated, it gives CASSGDRGNPSYEQYF.

A remark on this clone: Mismatch with germline at one junction end may stem from a read error. CDR3 nucleotide sequence: TGTGTCAGCAGTGAAATACGCGGGGGGGCAGGCGATGGCTACACCTTC. As protein: CVSSEIRGGAGDGYTF. This chain links TRBV25-1 with TRBJ1-2; D may be TRBD1 (6 bases). In germline, CDR1 is MGHDK, CDR2 SYGVNS. The CDR3 is 16 residues long.

The chain joins TRBV29-1 to TRBJ1-2; no definite D call. Germline V lookup: CDR1 SQVTM, CDR2 ANQGSEA. V lost 1 base and J 4 bases, leaving 4 bases between the germline ends. The CDR3 runs to 11 residues. The chain's CDR3 is CSVEGAYGYTF. The CDR3 DNA sequence: TGCAGCGTTGAAGGGGCCTATGGCTACACCTTC.

This clone was recorded once. V usage is TRBV5-6 and J usage is TRBJ2-4; D may be TRBD1 (5 bases). The V gene lost 1 base and the J gene lost 0 bases, with 11 bases spanning the gap. The germline V gene has CDR1 SGHDT and CDR2 YYEEEE. The CDR3 extends over 16 amino acids. The CDR3 here is CASSLTGYLAKNIQYF. CDR3 coding DNA: TGTGCCAGCAGCTTGACAGGCTACCTAGCCAAAAACATTCAGTACTTC.

This rearrangement joins TRBV6-1 to TRBJ2-2; no clear D gene. The CDR3 extends over 15 amino acids. CDR1 and CDR2 (germline): MNHNS, SASEGT. Trimming removed 3 bases at V and 5 bases at J, with 13 bases between. In DNA, the CDR3 is TGTGCCAGCAGTGAGGGATTTGGGTTAACCGGGGAGCTGTTTTTT. Its protein product is CASSEGFGLTGELFF.

V usage is TRBV4-3 and J usage is TRBJ1-1; tentatively, D is TRBD1 (6 bases). Trimming shortened V by 1 base and J by 11 bases, and 17 bases separated the two germline ends. CDR1 and CDR2 from the germline V gene are LGHNA and YSLEER. CDR3 size: 14 residues. As DNA, the CDR3 is TGCGCCAGCAGCCAAGTAGGTGGGGGCAGAGGGGCTTTCTTT. Encoded protein: CASSQVGGGRGAFF.

The V and J genes are TRBV23-1 and TRBJ1-4, with D hard to call. TRBV23-1 is treated as an ORF (open reading frame) with a function not yet certain. Trimming pared 7 bases from V and 6 bases from J, leaving 27 bases between. This CDR3 has 18 amino acids. The CDR3 sequence is CASTKTPGPWAIDEKLFF. The CDR3 DNA is TGCGCCAGCACCAAGACACCGGGCCCTTGGGCAATAGATGAAAAACTGTTTTTT.

The rearrangement uses TRBV20-1 and TRBJ1-1; D remains ambiguous. The length of the CDR3 is 10 residues. Trimming stripped 0 bases from V and 4 bases from J, with 0 bases between. CDR1 and CDR2 (germline): DFQATT, SNEGSKA (reference sequence). DNA of the CDR3: TGCAGTGCTAGAGACACTGAAGCTTTCTTT. Translation gives CSARDTEAFF.

The CDR3 DNA reads TGTGCCAGCAGTTTCGGGGTAACTTTCGAGAACACTGAAGCTTTCTTT. This translates into CASSFGVTFENTEAFF. The rearrangement uses TRBV27 and TRBJ1-1; the D is unclear. Trimming removed 3 bases from V and 1 base from J, with 15 bases in between. In germline, CDR1 is MNHEY, CDR2 SMNVEV (reference sequence). The CDR3 totals 16 residues.

This chain joins TRBV28 and TRBJ1-3; D is undetermined. The germline V gene encodes CDR1 MDHEN and CDR2 SYDVKM. The CDR3 is made up of 14 amino acids. V was clipped by 2 bases and J by 3 bases, with 8 bases between them. As DNA, the CDR3 is TGTGCCAGCAGTTTACAGTCGAGTGGAAACACCATATATTTT. Residues: CASSLQSSGNTIYF.

V is TRBV5-1 and J is TRBJ1-1; 8 bases map to TRBD1. CDR3 size: 16 residues. J gave up 4 bases and V 0 bases, and 8 bases lay outside the gene matches. CDR1 is SGHRS, CDR2 YFSETQ, per germline. CDR3 bases: TGCGCCAGCAGCTTGGCCAGGGGGCAAAGAGGCACTGAAGCTTTCTTT. This codes for CASSLARGQRGTEAFF.

The chain couples TRBV10-1 to TRBJ2-5; TRBD1 matches 9 bases. The CDR3 length is 13 residues. V was pared by 3 bases and J by 9 bases, with 5 bases of the junction left unmatched. Per germline, CDR1 WNHNN and CDR2 SYGVQD (reference sequence). This CDR3 is CASSEHRDRAQYF. CDR3 nucleotide sequence: TGCGCCAGCAGTGAACACCGGGACAGGGCCCAGTACTTC.

The sample holds one count of this clone. The same CDR3 can be traced to other DNA sequences in this sample. V usage is TRBV6-5 and J usage is TRBJ2-3, with D tentatively TRBD1 or TRBD2 (6 bases each). Germline loops: CDR1 MNHEY, CDR2 SVGAGI. The CDR3 has 16 amino acids. Trimming pared 0 bases from V and 3 bases from J, leaving 13 bases between. This CDR3 reads CASSYSGGLRTDTQYF. The CDR3 DNA is TGTGCCAGCAGTTACTCGGGGGGCCTGAGAACAGATACGCAGTATTTT.

Of note for this clone: One junction end does not reproduce the germline sequence, and a read error may be involved. The same CDR3 can be traced to other DNA sequences in this sample. The J gene is TRBJ1-5, the V gene TRBV19; 7 nucleotides match TRBD1. This CDR3 comprises 15 residues. Germline V gene sequence: CDR1 LNHDA, CDR2 SQIVND (reference sequence). The DNA for the CDR3 is TGTGCCAGTAGTATACCGACAGGGCGCAATCAGCCTCAGCATTTT. Encoded protein: CASSIPTGRNQPQHF.

V is TRBV19 and J is TRBJ2-7; 8 nucleotides match TRBD1. The CDR3 runs 12 residues. Germline values: CDR1 LNHDA, CDR2 SQIVND (reference sequence). V lost 8 bases, J lost 3 bases, and 3 bases stayed unmatched. CDR3 DNA: TGTGCCAGTGTCGGACAGGGCTACGAGCAGTACTTC. It encodes CASVGQGYEQYF.

In DNA, the CDR3 is TGTGCCAGCTCACCCGGGGGGGAGGGAACAACTGAAGCTTTCTTT. Translated: CASSPGGEGTTEAFF. This chain uses TRBV18 with TRBJ1-1; D may be TRBD1 (5 bases). Germline CDR1 and CDR2: KGHSH and LQKENI. This CDR3 has 15 amino acids. Deletions cut 3 bases from V and 5 bases from J, with 16 bases between.

This chain connects TRBV29-1 to TRBJ2-5, with unresolved D. V dropped 4 bases and J dropped 2 bases, with 14 bases sitting between them. Germline V lookup: CDR1 SQVTM, CDR2 ANQGSEA. The CDR3 runs 14 residues. This chain's CDR3 is CSVVRPNRQETQYF. The CDR3 nucleotides read TGCAGCGTTGTTAGGCCAAACCGTCAAGAGACCCAGTACTTC.

The J gene is TRBJ1-3, the V gene TRBV2; TRBD1 is a possible D gene (5 bases). Germline V CDR1 and CDR2: SNHLY, FYNNEI. The CDR3 runs to 15 residues. With 5 bases removed from V and 0 bases from J, the gap between germline ends came to 11 bases. The CDR3 reads CASSQTDFSGNTIYF. CDR3 in DNA: TGTGCCAGCAGTCAGACAGACTTCTCTGGAAACACCATATATTTT.

The CDR3 DNA follows: TGTGCCAGCAGCGTAGGGGCTGGGGGGGTCTACGAGCAGTACTTC. Protein product: CASSVGAGGVYEQYF. The genes are TRBV9 and TRBJ2-7; 7 bases are shared with TRBD2. This CDR3 contains 15 residues. V was clipped by 0 bases and J by 3 bases; unmatched bases: 6. Germline V gene lookup returns CDR1 SGDLS and CDR2 YYNGEE.

The chain's CDR3 is CASSLGQGDVYEQYF. In DNA form, the CDR3 reads TGTGCCAGCAGCTTGGGTCAGGGGGACGTCTACGAGCAGTACTTC. This chain uses TRBV5-4 with TRBJ2-7, with TRBD1 matching 7 bases. The J segment lost 3 bases and the V segment lost 0 bases, leaving 6 bases of the junction unmatched. The CDR3 consists of 15 residues. Germline loops: CDR1 SGHNT, CDR2 YYREEE (reference sequence).

The chain combines TRBV29-1 with TRBJ2-7; TRBD1 is a possible D gene (6 bases). Trimming pared 6 bases from V and 3 bases from J, leaving 12 bases between. The germline V gene encodes CDR1 SQVTM and CDR2 ANQGSEA. CDR3 size: 12 residues. The CDR3 coding sequence is TGCAGCGTAAGGGACAAGATCTACGAGCAGTACTTC. As protein: CSVRDKIYEQYF.